This T cell receptor beta chain is from a study of blood T cell repertoires in COVID-19. Study summary: The United States, Italy and Spain were the sources of the acute and convalescent COVID-19 samples.

In the original workflow: Using reference gene primer amplification, nucleated cell counts were estimated. TCRdb's copy holds only in-frame clones and misses some; the assay was immunoSEQ multiplex PCR. The V and J calls and clone size come from that table; D and trimming were worked out from the DNA. The sample has around 250,000 clones, around 88% seen once. Germline loops: CDR1 LGHNA, CDR2 YSLEER. This CDR3 has 13 residues. Notes on this clone: Germline is not matched at one junction end, which may reflect a read error.

Those enrolled, adults aged about 18 to 89 years, came from some 23 US areas. This TCR came from a woman aged 45-59 years who had recovered from COVID-19. Specimen: PBMCs or T cells enriched from blood (not recorded which). J is TRBJ1-2 and V is TRBV4-3, with TRBD1 matching over 8 bases. The DNA of the CDR3 is TGCGCCAGCAGCCAAGATCCTCAGGGGGCCCGCCTCTTC. Translated: CASSQDPQGARLF.